This T cell receptor beta chain came from a study of graft-versus-host responses after intestinal transplantation. The CDR3 sequence is 12 residues long. Germline V gives CDR1 MGHRA, CDR2 YSYEKL. The method was immunoSEQ multiplex PCR; TCRdb's version includes in-frame clones alone and lacks a portion of them. The table shows tens of thousands of clones, with about 90% occurring only once. The sequence derives from a human patient who received an intestinal transplant, so some T cells may come from the graft donor. The chain links TRBV4-1 to TRBJ2-5, with D unresolved. The end of the DNA aligns better with TRBJ2-7, so the J call may be wrong. Sequenced material: PBMCs, taken 662 days after intestinal transplant. CDR3 sequence: CASSGSMGEQYF. Written as DNA, the CDR3 is TGCGCCAGCAGCGGGTCTATGGGCGAGCAGTACTTC.